A single sample gave rise to the 26 T cell receptor beta chains below, sequenced in a study of OX40 agonist ivuxolimab in advanced cancers. Using immunoSEQ multiplex PCR, the repertoire was profiled, and TCRdb retains in-frame clones only, with some absent. Among 72,000 or so clones, 88% were seen once, and the ten largest hold 0.85% to 1%. This sample comprised CD4+ or CD8+ T cells sorted from blood, obtained in a trial of the OX40 agonist ivuxolimab. These receptors were obtained from an adult with an advanced solid tumor such as melanoma, head and neck, liver or kidney cancer.

The chain recombines TRBV7-3 with TRBJ2-3; D might be TRBD2 (5 bases). The V gene lost 5 bases and the J gene lost 6 bases, with 12 bases spanning the gap. The germline V gene has CDR1 SGHTA and CDR2 FQGTGA. CDR3 length: 13 amino acids. The CDR3 sequence is CASSRTEPDTQYF. CDR3 sequence (DNA): TGTGCCAGCAGCCGGACTGAGCCCGATACGCAGTATTTT. The full variable domain, completed using reference TRBV7-3 and TRBJ2-3, is GAGVSQTPSNKVTEKGKYVELRCDPISGHTALYWYRQSLGQGPEFLIYFQGTGAADDSGLPNDRFFAVRPEGSVSTLKIQRTERGDSAVYLCASSRTEPDTQYFGPGTRLTVL.

The chain combines TRBV6-1 with TRBJ1-5, with D unresolved. V lost 2 bases and J lost 7, with 15 bases in between. The germline V gene has CDR1 MNHNS and CDR2 SASEGT. The CDR3 extends over 15 amino acids. This chain's CDR3 is CASSERDMRPQPQHF. CDR3 DNA: TGTGCCAGCAGTGAAAGAGATATGAGACCACAGCCCCAGCATTTT.

This clone was recorded only once. This chain uses TRBV7-2 with TRBJ1-6; D is undetermined. V shed 5 bases and J shed 7 bases, with 12 bases lying between them. The CDR3 covers 14 residues. Germline CDR1 and CDR2: SGHTA and FQGNSA. CDR3 coding DNA: TGTGCCAGCAGCCCCGTCGGCGGCAATTCACCCCTCCACTTT. It is translated as CASSPVGGNSPLHF.

The chain joins TRBV6-5 to TRBJ1-2, with 7 bases lining up with TRBD1. The germline V gene has CDR1 MNHEY and CDR2 SVGAGI. V trimming: 4 bases; J trimming: 2 bases; junction bases outside the gene matches: 7. This CDR3 contains 15 residues. The CDR3 nucleotides are TGTGCCAGCAGTTCACCGGAACAGGGGAACTATGGCTACACCTTC. Its translation is CASSSPEQGNYGYTF.

The chain links TRBV4-1 to TRBJ2-5; D remains unclear. V dropped 1 base and J dropped 4 bases, with 7 bases sitting between them. The CDR3 length is 13 residues. In germline, CDR1 is MGHRA, CDR2 YSYEKL. The CDR3 sequence is CASSQAFRETQYF. CDR3 bases: TGCGCCAGCAGCCAAGCTTTCAGAGAGACCCAGTACTTC.

The rearrangement joins TRBV5-4 to TRBJ1-4; no clear D. V was trimmed by 2 bases and J by 3 bases, leaving 8 bases between them. The germline CDR1 and CDR2 sequences are SGHNT and YYREEE (reference sequence). The CDR3 consists of 14 residues. The CDR3 here is CASSFGVANEKLFF. In DNA, the CDR3 is TGTGCCAGCAGCTTCGGGGTTGCTAATGAAAAACTGTTTTTT.

The chain links TRBV19 to TRBJ1-6, with a weak D call TRBD1 (5 bases). The CDR3 is 16 amino acids. The germline gives CDR1 LNHDA, CDR2 SQIVND (reference sequence). With 4 bases removed from V and 0 bases from J, the gap between germline ends came to 10 bases. This CDR3 is CASSTTDTSYNSPLHF. The CDR3 bases are TGTGCCAGTAGTACTACGGACACCTCCTATAATTCACCCCTCCACTTT. The full variable domain, its missing parts supplied by reference TRBV19 and TRBJ1-6, is DGGITQSPKYLFRKEGQNVTLSCEQNLNHDAMYWYRQDPGQGLRLIYYSQIVNDFQKGDIAEGYSVSREKKESFPLTVTSAQKNPTAFYLCASSTTDTSYNSPLHFGNGTRLTVT.

The V gene is TRBV28, the J gene TRBJ1-1, with 7 bases identical to TRBD1. The CDR3 length is 15 residues. The junction had 4 bases not matched to a gene; V was cut back by 3 bases and J by 0 bases. Germline V gives CDR1 MDHEN, CDR2 SYDVKM. The CDR3 coding sequence is TGTGCCAGCAGTTTGGGGGGACAGATGAACACTGAAGCTTTCTTT. This sequence encodes CASSLGGQMNTEAFF.

This sequence joins TRBV7-9 and TRBJ2-1; D is uncertain. The CDR3 is 15 residues long. V dropped 4 bases and J dropped 0 bases, with 10 bases sitting between them. Germline lookup yields CDR1 SEHNR and CDR2 FQNEAQ (reference sequence). In DNA, the CDR3 is TGTGCCAGCAGCTCGTCTTTTGTCTCCTACAATGAGCAGTTCTTC. Residues: CASSSSFVSYNEQFF.

The V call is TRBV6-6, the J call TRBJ2-4; D is perhaps TRBD2 (7 bases). The V gene's germline CDR1 is MNHNY and CDR2 SVGAGI (reference sequence). This CDR3 is 14 amino acids long. V gave up 6 bases and J gave up 6 bases, with 15 bases separating them. The CDR3 reads CASSPRGARNIQYF. The CDR3 region has the DNA TGTGCCAGCAGCCCCCGGGGGGCTAGAAACATTCAGTACTTC.

CDR3 residues: CASSRSASSYNEQFF. CDR3 sequence (DNA): TGTGCCAGTAGCCGCAGTGCGAGCTCCTACAATGAGCAGTTCTTC. The V call is TRBV9, the J call TRBJ2-1; D not resolved. V gave up 8 bases and J gave up 0 bases, with 15 bases separating them. The CDR3 has 15 amino acids. Germline CDR1 SGDLS, CDR2 YYNGEE.

The chain links TRBV13 to TRBJ2-1, with a tentative D call TRBD2 (6 bases). The germline CDR1 and CDR2 sequences are PRHDT and FYEKMQ (reference sequence). The CDR3 runs to 13 residues. V lost 5 bases to trimming and J lost 10 bases, with 15 bases between them. The CDR3 sequence is CASSPGVADEQFF. In DNA, the CDR3 is TGTGCCAGCAGCCCCGGGGTAGCGGACGAGCAGTTCTTC. The variable domain in full, with the rest retrieved from reference TRBV13 and TRBJ2-1, is AAGVIQSPRHLIKEKRETATLKCYPIPRHDTVYWYQQGPGQDPQFLISFYEKMQSDKGSIPDRFSAQQFSDYHSELNMSSLELGDSALYFCASSPGVADEQFFGPGTRLTVL.

The J gene is TRBJ2-3, the V gene TRBV19; 9 positions match TRBD2. The CDR3 is 14 residues long. Looked up from germline, CDR1 is LNHDA and CDR2 is SQIVND (reference sequence). J lost 2 bases, V lost 6 bases, and 3 bases had no gene match. This chain's CDR3 is CASSSSGNTDTQYF. CDR3 nucleotides: TGTGCCAGTAGCTCTAGCGGGAACACAGATACGCAGTATTTT.

DNA for the CDR3: TGTGCCAGCAGCCCCGGGACAGGGAAAACCGGGGAGCTGTTTTTT. Its translation is CASSPGTGKTGELFF. The V and J genes are TRBV6-1 and TRBJ2-2, with TRBD1 identical over 9 bases. The CDR3 is 15 residues long. Per the germline V gene, CDR1 is MNHNS and CDR2 is SASEGT. Germline trimming cut 6 bases from V and 5 bases from J; bases unmatched to any gene: 7.

This sequence joins TRBV4-1 and TRBJ1-2; TRBD1 matches 8 bases. Losses at the gene ends were 1 base for V and 4 bases for J; bases not matched to a gene: 5. CDR3 length: 15 amino acids. The germline CDR1 and CDR2 sequences are MGHRA and YSYEKL. In nucleotides, the CDR3 is TGCGCCAGCAGCCAAGGGGACAGGTCCGGCTATGGCTACACCTTC. It encodes CASSQGDRSGYGYTF.

This clone was picked up one time. It is unclear where the CDR3 begins or ends on the DNA, so no DNA is shown, and the CDR3 is as TCRdb lists it. The chain carries TRBV4-1 and TRBJ2-1; the D call of TRBD1 is as the table states it, not checked on the DNA. The CDR3 has 17 amino acids, counting both end residues. Germline values: CDR1 MGHRA, CDR2 YSYEKL. CDR3 sequence: CASSQAHPGGLSSSSFF.

The chain links TRBV7-2 to TRBJ1-6; D gene unclear. The germline V gene has CDR1 SGHTA and CDR2 FQGNSA. With 0 bases removed from V and 7 bases from J, the gap between germline ends came to 7 bases. The CDR3 contains 14 residues. The CDR3 reads CASSLALGNSPLHF. CDR3 nucleotide sequence: TGTGCCAGCAGCTTAGCTTTGGGGAATTCACCCCTCCACTTT.

V gene TRBV19 combines with J gene TRBJ1-5; D is unclear. CDR3 length equals 15 residues. V lost 5 bases, J lost 1 base, and 12 bases lay in between. Germline lookup yields CDR1 LNHDA and CDR2 SQIVND (reference sequence). The CDR3 region is CASSPHGNSNQPQHF. DNA of the CDR3: TGTGCCAGTAGTCCTCACGGGAACAGCAATCAGCCCCAGCATTTT. Based on the CDR3 plus reference TRBV19 and TRBJ1-5, the full variable domain is DGGITQSPKYLFRKEGQNVTLSCEQNLNHDAMYWYRQDPGQGLRLIYYSQIVNDFQKGDIAEGYSVSREKKESFPLTVTSAQKNPTAFYLCASSPHGNSNQPQHFGDGTRLSIL.

This clone has just a few counts. The V gene is TRBV7-9, the J gene TRBJ1-6; D not certain. Germline assignment: CDR1 SEHNR and CDR2 FQNEAQ (reference sequence). V was trimmed by 2 bases and J by 7 bases, leaving 0 bases between them. The CDR3 spans 11 residues. CDR3 sequence (DNA): TGTGCCAGCAGCTTAAATTCACCCCTCCACTTT. Translated, it gives CASSLNSPLHF. The full variable domain, completed using reference TRBV7-9 and TRBJ1-6, is DTGVSQNPRHKITKRGQNVTFRCDPISEHNRLYWYRQTLGQGPEFLTYFQNEAQLEKSRLLSDRFSAERPKGSFSTLEIQRTEQGDSAMYLCASSLNSPLHFGNGTRLTVT.

This chain links TRBV5-6 with TRBJ2-7; D is tentatively TRBD1 or TRBD2 (5 bases each). The germline gives CDR1 SGHDT, CDR2 YYEEEE. V was cut by 0 bases and J by 3 bases, with 13 bases left in between. CDR3 length: 15 amino acids. CDR3 region: CASSLVGTVDYEQYF. The CDR3, as DNA: TGTGCCAGCAGCTTGGTAGGGACCGTCGACTACGAGCAGTACTTC.

The chain is built from TRBV2 and TRBJ1-1; D not resolved. This CDR3 is built from 14 residues. Trimming removed 1 base at V and 5 bases at J, with 11 bases between. In germline, CDR1 is SNHLY, CDR2 FYNNEI. CDR3 sequence (DNA): TGTGCCAGCAGTGAAGGCAGGACCGGGACTGAAGCTTTCTTT. Protein product: CASSEGRTGTEAFF.

For this clone: Other DNA sequences from this sample encode an identical CDR3 as well. This chain joins TRBV7-2 and TRBJ1-3, with 7 bases lining up with TRBD1. The CDR3 spans 15 residues. With V trimmed by 5 bases and J by 3 bases, 7 bases remained unmatched. CDR1 and CDR2 (germline): SGHTA, FQGNSA. DNA for the CDR3: TGTGCCAGCAGCCGCGCAGGGGGGTTTGGAAACACCATATATTTT. Translated: CASSRAGGFGNTIYF.

The gene calls are TRBV30 and TRBJ2-7; 7 positions match TRBD1. The length of the CDR3 is 12 residues. Germline V gene sequence: CDR1 GTSNPN, CDR2 SVGIG (reference sequence). V trimming: 6 bases; J trimming: 1 base; junction bases outside the gene matches: 3. The CDR3: CACRDRSYEQYF. CDR3 DNA sequence: TGTGCCTGTAGGGACAGATCCTACGAGCAGTACTTC.

The genes are TRBV10-3 and TRBJ2-3, with D unresolved. Germline V lookup: CDR1 ENHRY, CDR2 SYGVKD. V was trimmed by 4 bases and J by 4 bases, leaving 3 bases between them. The CDR3 is 11 residues long. The CDR3: CAISGADTQYF. DNA of the CDR3: TGTGCCATCAGTGGCGCAGATACGCAGTATTTT.

The V and J genes are TRBV13 and TRBJ2-3; weak D call: TRBD2 (5 bases). The CDR3 consists of 15 residues. Germline V lookup: CDR1 PRHDT, CDR2 FYEKMQ (reference sequence). V shed 1 base and J shed 2 bases, with 10 bases lying between them. CDR3 amino acids: CASSLDRTPTDTQYF. In DNA form, the CDR3 reads TGTGCCAGCAGCTTAGACCGGACTCCCACAGATACGCAGTATTTT.

The rearrangement joins TRBV5-3 to TRBJ1-5; D may be TRBD1 (6 bases). TRBV5-3 is known as an ORF, though its function is uncertain. V lost 8 bases and J lost 1, with 16 bases in between. CDR3 length: 15 amino acids. CDR3 sequence: CASSPGAVSNQPQHF. As DNA, the CDR3 is TGTGCCAGCAGTCCGGGGGCAGTGAGCAATCAGCCCCAGCATTTT.